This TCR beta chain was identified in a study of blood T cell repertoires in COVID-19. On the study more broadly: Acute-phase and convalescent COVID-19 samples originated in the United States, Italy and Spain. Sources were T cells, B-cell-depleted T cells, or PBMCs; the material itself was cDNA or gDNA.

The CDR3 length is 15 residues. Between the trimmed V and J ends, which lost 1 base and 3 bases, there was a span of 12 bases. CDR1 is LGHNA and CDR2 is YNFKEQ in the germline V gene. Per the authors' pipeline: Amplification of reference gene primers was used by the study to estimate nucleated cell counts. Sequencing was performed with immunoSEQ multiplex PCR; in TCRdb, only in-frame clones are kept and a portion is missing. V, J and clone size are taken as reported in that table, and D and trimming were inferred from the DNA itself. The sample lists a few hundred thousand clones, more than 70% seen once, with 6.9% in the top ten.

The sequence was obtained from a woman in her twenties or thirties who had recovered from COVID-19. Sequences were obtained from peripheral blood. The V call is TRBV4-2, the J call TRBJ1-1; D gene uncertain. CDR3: CASSQGGRLHTEAFF. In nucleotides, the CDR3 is TGTGCCAGCAGCCAAGGTGGGAGGTTGCACACTGAAGCTTTCTTT.